The clone carrying this T cell receptor (beta chain) was counted at least ten times. These data are taken from a study of spatial heterogeneity in lung cancer. Time point given: sample taken at primary tumor resection. TCRdb redid the calling of the 5' RACE reads with MiXCR, one entry per CDR3 protein. The sample has approximately 40,000 distinct CDR3 sequences, around 7.5% seen once; the top ten hold 28%. This sample comprised PBMCs, obtained at surgery. This receptor was taken from a male donor with early-stage non-small cell lung cancer.

The CDR3 protein is CASSEGGQGQAPTSSRNEQYV. The CDR3 coding sequence is TGTGCCAGCAGTGAAGGAGGACAGGGGCAAGCTCCTACGAGCAGTAGAAACGAGCAGTACGTC. J is TRBJ2-7 and V is TRBV25-1; TRBD1 agrees at 9 bases. Germline values: CDR1 MGHDK, CDR2 SYGVNS. This CDR3 has 21 residues. The trim removed 2 bases at V and 5 bases at J, leaving 25 bases unmatched.